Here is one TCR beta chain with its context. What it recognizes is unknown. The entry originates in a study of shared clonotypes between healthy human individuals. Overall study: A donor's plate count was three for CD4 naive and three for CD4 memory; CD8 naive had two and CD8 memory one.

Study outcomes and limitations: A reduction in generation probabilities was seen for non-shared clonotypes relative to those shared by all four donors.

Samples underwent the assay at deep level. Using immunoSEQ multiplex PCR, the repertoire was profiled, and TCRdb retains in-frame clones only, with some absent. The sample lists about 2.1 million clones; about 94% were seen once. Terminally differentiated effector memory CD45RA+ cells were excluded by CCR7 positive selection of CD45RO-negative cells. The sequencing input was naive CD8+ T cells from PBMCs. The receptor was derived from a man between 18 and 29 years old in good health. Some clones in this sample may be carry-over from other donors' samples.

The CDR3 bases are TGTGCCAGCAGTCCCGTGGCGTCGGTCCATAACACTGAAGCTTTCTTT. Its translation is CASSPVASVHNTEAFF. The rearrangement joins TRBV6-6 to TRBJ1-1; no firm D call. Trimming cost V 5 bases and J 2 bases, with 18 bases left between them. This CDR3 contains 16 residues. The germline V gene has CDR1 MNHNY and CDR2 SVGAGI (reference sequence).